A single T cell receptor beta chain is shown here with its context. The antigen remains unidentified. The data belong to a study of blood T cells in healthy people across ages. The study's findings and limits: PBMCs left unsorted prevented a conclusive naive versus antigen-experienced comparison. The study found TCR beta diversity correlated strongly with naive T cell percentage.

The extraction recovered at least 5 micrograms of total RNA per sample. PCR was performed a second time for about 7 to 12 cycles using a sample-barcoded 5' primer and a J-beta primer mix. Each cDNA molecule was tagged by a template-switch adaptor that had 12 random nucleotides. TCRdb reanalysed the 5' RACE reads using MiXCR and keeps one entry per CDR3 protein. The data hold about 1.1 million distinct CDR3 sequences, with approximately 38% observed a single time. Sample: blood. This TCR was sampled from a man aged 18 to 30 in good health.

CDR3 bases: TGCAGTGCTAGACAGCTAGCGGGAGATACGCAGTATTTT. Protein: CSARQLAGDTQYF. V gene TRBV20-1 combines with J gene TRBJ2-3; 8 bases are a match to TRBD2. CDR3 length equals 13 residues. Per germline, CDR1 DFQATT and CDR2 SNEGSKA (reference sequence). J gave up 5 bases and V 2 bases, and 3 bases lay outside the gene matches.